This TCR beta chain was identified during a study of identical twins. Germline CDR1 and CDR2: SGHRS and YFSETQ. The V gene end was trimmed by 7 bases and the J gene end by 4 bases; junction bases not matched to a gene: 13. The CDR3 is made up of 15 amino acids. This clonotype came up many times. Its target is unknown. TCRdb analysed the 5' RACE reads with MiXCR anew, one entry per CDR3 protein. This sample yields hundreds of thousands of distinct CDR3 sequences, of which about 7.1% are seen a single time; about 1.6% belongs to the top ten. Study-wide results and limits: In drawing conclusions, the study used cross-sectional statistical analysis and did not follow the same donors. Sharing of beta out-of-frame sequences by twins showed a weaker excess.

The same sample was also studied in work on yellow fever vaccine responses in identical twins.

The genes are TRBV5-1 and TRBJ2-5, with TRBD1 matching 7 bases. This clonotype was obtained from a woman in her late teens or twenties in good health. Sequenced material: PBMCs. The CDR3 protein is CASGTTGLGRETQYF. The CDR3 nucleotides read TGCGCCAGCGGAACGACAGGGTTAGGGAGAGAGACCCAGTACTTC. The variable domain in full, with the rest retrieved from reference TRBV5-1 and TRBJ2-5, is KAGVTQTPRYLIKTRGQQVTLSCSPISGHRSVSWYQQTPGQGLQFLFEYFSETQRNKGNFPGRFSGRQFSNSRSEMNVSTLELGDSALYLCASGTTGLGRETQYFGPGTRLLVL.